This T cell receptor (beta chain) is drawn from a study of T cells in Graves' hyperthyroidism and ophthalmopathy. General study points: The model identified upcoming ophthalmopathy a median roughly 6.5 months ahead of onset.

This clonotype was observed many times. Its antigen is not identified. Germline V lookup: CDR1 KGHDR, CDR2 SFDVKD. Trimming stripped 3 bases from V and 5 bases from J, with 20 bases between. This CDR3 region has 17 residues. Amplification targeted TCR beta CDR3 regions from RNA transcripts. With the HTBI primer set, the TCR CDR3 went through a first round of RT-PCR. TCRdb reanalysed the multiplex PCR reads using MiXCR and keeps one entry per CDR3 protein. Here the sample spans under 700,000 distinct CDR3 sequences, 35% to 55% being singletons. The sequenced sample was peripheral blood or thyroid tissue (not recorded which). The sequence was collected from a woman aged 18-29 years with Graves' hyperthyroidism. The chain carries TRBV24-1 and TRBJ2-3, with D maybe TRBD2 (6 bases). CDR3 DNA: TGTGCCACCAGTGATGGCGGGACTCCGGGGGTTGGAGATACGCAGTATTTT. Translating it yields CATSDGGTPGVGDTQYF.